A single sample is the source of the 22 T cell receptor beta chains below, sequenced in a study of T cell responses to AZD1222 COVID-19 vaccine. Measured with immunoSEQ multiplex PCR; TCRdb has only the in-frame clones, and not every one. This table holds about 150,000 clones, 85% to 95% found once. The sequenced sample was peripheral blood, obtained on day 0 of AZD1222 vaccination. Receptors originate from an adult in good health.

This chain connects TRBV6-5 to TRBJ1-4; 9 nucleotides line up with TRBD1. Germline values: CDR1 MNHEY, CDR2 SVGAGI. V trimming: 7 bases; J trimming: 4 bases; junction bases outside the gene matches: 7. The CDR3 totals 15 residues. CDR3 nucleotides: TGTGCCAGCAACTACAGGGGGCCGGGTAATGAAAAACTGTTTTTT. As protein: CASNYRGPGNEKLFF.

The chain joins TRBV4-3 to TRBJ2-1, with TRBD1 matching 8 bases. Trimming at V came to 7 bases and at J to 8 bases, leaving 13 bases not matched to a gene. The CDR3 is 15 residues long. Germline V gives CDR1 LGHNA, CDR2 YSLEER. The CDR3 DNA follows: TGCGCCAGCAACGCTGGGGCAGGGGGCCGCGATGAGCAGTTCTTC. Translation: CASNAGAGGRDEQFF.

The chain joins TRBV28 to TRBJ2-3, with 7 bases that match TRBD1. Per the germline V gene, CDR1 is MDHEN and CDR2 is SYDVKM. This CDR3 is 14 amino acids long. The ends lost 10 bases at V and 3 bases at J; junction bases unmatched: 10. The CDR3 sequence is CATQPGDRTDTQYF. For the CDR3, the DNA is TGTGCCACCCAACCCGGGGACAGAACAGATACGCAGTATTTT.

The chain employs TRBV7-9 and TRBJ2-1; D is uncertain. Germline V lookup: CDR1 SEHNR, CDR2 FQNEAQ (reference sequence). V was shortened by 5 bases and J by 11 bases, with 10 bases between the two germline ends. The CDR3 is 11 amino acids. The CDR3 reads CASSRLEKQFF. The CDR3 bases are TGTGCCAGCAGCCGCCTGGAGAAGCAGTTCTTC.

The chain's CDR3 is CASSRGLAGGLGFF. CDR3 nucleotides: TGTGCCAGCAGTCGGGGACTAGCGGGAGGCCTGGGGTTCTTC. V gene TRBV4-2 combines with J gene TRBJ2-1, with TRBD2 identical over 15 bases. The CDR3 is 14 residues long. J gave up 15 bases and V 6 bases, and 9 bases lay outside the gene matches. Per germline, CDR1 LGHNA and CDR2 YNFKEQ.

Comments on this clone: This same CDR3 is encoded by further DNA sequences in the sample. Here the CDR3 DNA reads TGCGCCAGCAGCCCTGGGACAGGGGGTGAAAAACTGTTTTTT. It encodes CASSPGTGGEKLFF. The chain has TRBV5-1 and TRBJ1-4; 11 positions agree with TRBD1. The CDR3 spans 14 residues. The germline CDR1 and CDR2 sequences are SGHRS and YFSETQ. J was trimmed by 7 bases and V by 4 bases; bases with no gene match: 3.

The rearrangement joins TRBV7-9 to TRBJ1-6, with D maybe TRBD1 (6 bases). With 0 bases removed from V and 6 bases from J, the gap between germline ends came to 15 bases. CDR3 size: 17 residues. The germline gives CDR1 SEHNR, CDR2 FQNEAQ (reference sequence). The CDR3 DNA follows: TGTGCCAGCAGCTTAGCGGTTGGGGGGCTCGGTAATTCACCCCTCCACTTT. Protein sequence: CASSLAVGGLGNSPLHF.

This chain joins TRBV27 and TRBJ2-3; a possible D gene is TRBD2 (5 bases). CDR1 MNHEY and CDR2 SMNVEV come from the germline V gene (reference sequence). This CDR3 is built from 15 residues. V shed 3 bases and J shed 2 bases, with 12 bases lying between them. CDR3 sequence (DNA): TGTGCCAGCAGTTTCCCAACTAGGTACACAGATACGCAGTATTTT. Amino acids: CASSFPTRYTDTQYF.

The chain carries TRBV7-9 and TRBJ2-1, with TRBD2 matching over 9 bases. V lost 0 bases to trimming and J lost 5 bases; unmatched junction nucleotides: 14. Germline V CDR1 and CDR2: SEHNR, FQNEAQ (reference sequence). The CDR3 length is 19 residues. Written as DNA, the CDR3 is TGTGCCAGCAGCTTAGCTGAGGTTCTCACTAGCGGGCCTCACAATGAGCAGTTCTTC. This codes for CASSLAEVLTSGPHNEQFF.

This clone has just one count. The chain joins TRBV27 to TRBJ2-1; 9 positions match TRBD2. Germline CDR1 reads MNHEY; CDR2 reads SMNVEV (reference sequence). The J segment lost 9 bases and the V segment lost 6 bases, leaving 9 bases of the junction unmatched. CDR3 length equals 14 residues. CDR3 sequence: CASSLAGFSREQFF. CDR3 nucleotide sequence: TGTGCCAGCAGCCTAGCGGGGTTTTCGCGTGAGCAGTTCTTC.

This clone is a singleton in its sample. The V and J genes are TRBV10-2 and TRBJ1-3; D call uncertain. CDR3 length: 12 residues. Germline CDR1 reads WSHSY; CDR2 reads SAAADI. Trimming stripped 8 bases from V and 5 bases from J, with 10 bases between. The CDR3 sequence: CASSADRNTIYF. For the CDR3, the DNA is TGCGCCAGCTCCGCTGACAGAAACACCATATATTTT.

The CDR3 reads CASSPGGTTEAFF. The DNA for the CDR3 is TGTGCCAGCTCCCCGGGGGGGACCACTGAAGCTTTCTTT. The gene calls are TRBV18 and TRBJ1-1; possibly TRBD1 for D (5 bases). V shed 6 bases and J shed 4 bases, with 12 bases lying between them. This CDR3 has 13 amino acids. Germline assignment: CDR1 KGHSH and CDR2 LQKENI. The full variable domain, its missing parts supplied by reference TRBV18 and TRBJ1-1, is NAGVMQNPRHLVRRRGQEARLRCSPMKGHSHVYWYRQLPEEGLKFMVYLQKENIIDESGMPKERFSAEFPKEGPSILRIQQVVRGDSAAYFCASSPGGTTEAFFGQGTRLTVV.

The chain has TRBV14 and TRBJ2-2, with TRBD2 as a possible D gene (6 bases). CDR1 and CDR2 (germline): SGHDN, FVKESK. This CDR3 is built from 15 residues. V lost 4 bases and J lost 4, with 13 bases in between. Here the CDR3 reads CASSPRLGGTGELFF. CDR3 nucleotide sequence: TGTGCCAGCAGCCCGCGACTGGGGGGCACCGGGGAGCTGTTTTTT.

The chain is built from TRBV5-6 and TRBJ2-7, with 7 bases that match TRBD2. Germline V gene data show CDR1 as SGHDT and CDR2 as YYEEEE. CDR3 length: 15 residues. The junction had 7 bases not matched to a gene; V was cut back by 1 base and J by 3 bases. DNA for the CDR3: TGTGCCAGCAGCTTGAAGTACGGGGAGGGCTACGAGCAGTACGTC. Protein product: CASSLKYGEGYEQYV.

V usage is TRBV2 and J usage is TRBJ1-3; D call uncertain. There are 11 residues in the CDR3. V was cut by 6 bases and J by 4 bases, with 4 bases left in between. The germline gives CDR1 SNHLY, CDR2 FYNNEI. The CDR3 is CASSTGNTIYF. For the CDR3, the DNA is TGTGCCAGCAGCACAGGAAACACCATATATTTT.

The V gene is TRBV19, the J gene TRBJ1-2, with D possibly matching TRBD1 (5 bases). The CDR3 runs to 15 residues. Trimming left V 7 bases short and J 3 bases short, with 18 bases between. Germline loops: CDR1 LNHDA, CDR2 SQIVND (reference sequence). The CDR3 region has the DNA TGTGCCAGTAATTGGGCGAACAGGCCTTACTATGGCTACACCTTC. This gives the protein CASNWANRPYYGYTF.

The chain employs TRBV18 and TRBJ1-3, with D uncertain. Germline lookup yields CDR1 KGHSH and CDR2 LQKENI. Trimming pared 0 bases from V and 3 bases from J, leaving 3 bases between. The length of the CDR3 is 13 residues. CDR3 sequence (DNA): TGTGCCAGCTCACCACCGGGTGGAAACACCATATATTTT. Encoded protein: CASSPPGGNTIYF.

The V gene is TRBV11-3, the J gene TRBJ2-1, with D perhaps TRBD1 (7 bases). The V gene lost 2 bases and the J gene lost 7 bases, with 21 bases spanning the gap. CDR1 and CDR2 from the germline V gene are SGHNT and YENEEA. This CDR3 region has 17 residues. The CDR3 spells CASSLSGGRGVWNEQFF. The CDR3 nucleotides are TGTGCCAGCAGCTTATCAGGGGGGAGAGGGGTTTGGAATGAGCAGTTCTTC.

The chain links TRBV12-3 or TRBV12-4 to TRBJ2-5; possibly TRBD2 for D (6 bases). The CDR3 runs to 12 residues. The ends were cut back, 3 bases at V and 7 bases at J, with 9 bases in the middle. The CDR3 region has the DNA TGTGCCAGCAGTTTCTTGCGGGGGACCCAGTACTTC. Translation: CASSFLRGTQYF.

The chain recombines TRBV6-5 with TRBJ2-1; the match to TRBD2 covers 11 bases. Germline V gives CDR1 MNHEY, CDR2 SVGAGI. The CDR3 is made up of 16 amino acids. The J segment lost 15 bases and the V segment lost 0 bases, leaving 13 bases of the junction unmatched. CDR3 sequence (DNA): TGTGCCAGCAGTTACTCTGGGACTAGCGGTCACTCAGGACGGTTCTTC. This translates into CASSYSGTSGHSGRFF.

This rearrangement joins TRBV1 to TRBJ2-7. TRBV1 is a known pseudogene. This CDR3 has 11 amino acids. The CDR3 region is CTSSQDWEQYV. CDR3 sequence (DNA): TGCACCAGCAGCCAAGATTGGGAGCAGTACGTC.

The chain uses TRBV7-9 and TRBJ1-2; perhaps TRBD1 as D (5 bases). This CDR3 has 16 amino acids. Trimming took 6 bases from V and 3 from J, leaving 20 bases between them. Germline V lookup: CDR1 SEHNR, CDR2 FQNEAQ (reference sequence). Here the CDR3 reads CASSSTLQGLDYGYTF. Here the CDR3 DNA reads TGTGCCAGCAGTTCTACCCTCCAGGGCCTGGACTATGGCTACACCTTC. Based on the CDR3 plus reference TRBV7-9 and TRBJ1-2, the full variable domain is DTGVSQNPRHKITKRGQNVTFRCDPISEHNRLYWYRQTLGQGPEFLTYFQNEAQLEKSRLLSDRFSAERPKGSFSTLEIQRTEQGDSAMYLCASSSTLQGLDYGYTFGSGTRLTVV.